This T cell receptor (beta chain) was found in a study of T cell responses to AZD1222 COVID-19 vaccine. As to this clone: The target antigen is unknown.

General study results and limits: Seropositive AZD1222 recipients at baseline numbered only six or seven. Vaccine-associated CD4 TCRs spanned spike, dominant at 160-218 and 743-854. Vaccination with two AZD1222 doses was followed by a rise in Spike-specific TCR breadth and depth.

Repertoires were generated with immunoSEQ multiplex PCR, while TCRdb's copy carries only in-frame clones and drops some. The sample lists roughly 70,000 clones; 75% to 95% were seen once. Germline V gene lookup returns CDR1 SGDLS and CDR2 YYNGEE. This CDR3 spans 15 amino acids. The V and J ends lost 1 base and 5 bases, in that order; junction bases with no gene match: 6. The V gene is TRBV9, the J gene TRBJ2-5; 9 bases map to TRBD2. Source: peripheral blood, taken 28 days after the second dose of the MenACWY control vaccine. This TCR came from an adult who received the MenACWY meningococcal vaccine as a control. In DNA, the CDR3 is TGTGCCAGCAGCGTACTGGCGGGAGGGCGGGAGACCCAGTACTTC. Translation gives CASSVLAGGRETQYF.